Listed below are T cell receptor beta chains from one sample, sequenced in a study of tumor-infiltrating lymphocytes in primary liver carcinoma. TCRdb processed the multiplex PCR reads anew with MiXCR; each CDR3 protein has one entry. The data contain about 70,000 distinct CDR3 sequences, 55% to 75% of them singletons. Specimen: liver tumor tissue from sampling region 4. All receptors derive from a man in his forties with primary liver carcinoma and hepatitis B virus infection. Each CDR3 is given with its conserved first and last residue. A D gene is named only where the DNA matches it firmly. A clone size is listed for some rows: how often the clone was seen (once, few, many), or a class if it is expanded.

clone_size	d_call	v_call	j_call	cdr3_aa	cdr3_nt
.	TRBD2	TRBV2	TRBJ2-1	CASTARIAGIGNEQFF	TGTGCCAGCACGGCTAGGATAGCGGGAATAGGCAATGAGCAGTTCTTC
.	.	TRBV10-2	TRBJ2-5	CASSETTPAAKETQHF	TGCGCCAGTAGTGAGACGACACCAGCAGCCAAAGAGACCCAGCACTTC
.	TRBD2	TRBV11-2	TRBJ2-1	CASGLEAASGRANEQSF	TGTGCCAGCGGCTTAGAGGCTGCTAGCGGTAGGGCCAATGAGCAGTCCTTC
.	TRBD2	TRBV29-1	TRBJ2-1	CCVEGAGRALNNEQFF	TGCTGCGTTGAAGGAGCGGGACGGGCCCTCAACAATGAGCAGTTCTTC
many	.	TRBV4-2	TRBJ1-1	CASSQEVADMAFF	TGTGCCAGCAGCCAAGAAGTGGCGGACATGGCTTTCTTT
many	.	TRBV10-3	TRBJ2-7	CAISESEGEGHEQYF	TGTGCCATCAGTGAGTCTGAGGGGGAAGGCCACGAGCAGTACTTC
many	.	TRBV7-9	TRBJ2-7	CASSLGRVWYF	TGTGCCAGCAGCTTAGGGAGGGTTTGGTACTTC
.	TRBD1	TRBV11-2	TRBJ1-3	CASSLAHYRDRNSSGNTIYF	TGTGCCAGCAGCTTAGCTCATTACCGGGACAGAAATTCCTCTGGAAACACCATATATTTT
.	.	TRBV11-2	TRBJ2-1	CASSLDYTSGFF	TGTGCAAGCAGCTTAGATTACACTAGTGGGTTCTTC
.	TRBD2	TRBV4-2	TRBJ2-7	CASSQDLTSGRYEQYF	TGTGCCAGCAGCCAAGACCTAACTAGCGGGCGCTACGAACAGTACTTC
.	.	TRBV20-1	TRBJ1-2	CSASYRFNHGYTF	TGCAGTGCCTCTTACAGATTTAACCATGGCTACACCTTC
once	TRBD1	TRBV2	TRBJ2-7	CPSSEMGTGTSYEQYF	TGTCCCAGCAGTGAAATGGGGACAGGAACATCCTACGAGCAGTACTTC
.	.	TRBV11-2	TRBJ2-7	CVSSLGQVDHEQYF	TGTGTCAGCAGCTTGGGACAAGTAGACCACGAGCAGTACTTC
.	.	TRBV10-3	TRBJ2-5	CAISDGRRGETQYF	TGTGCCATCAGTGACGGGCGGAGAGGGGAGACCCAGTACTTC
medium-sized	TRBD1	TRBV6-5	TRBJ2-1	CASSPLTPGQGYNEQFF	TGTGCCAGCAGTCCCCTTACCCCAGGACAGGGCTACAATGAGCAGTTCTTC
.	TRBD2	TRBV28	TRBJ2-1	CASSLSRQALPGTRSSHNEQFF	TGTGCCAGCAGTTTATCGCGACAGGCCCTACCCGGGACTAGGAGCTCCCACAATGAGCAGTTCTTC
.	.	TRBV5-4	TRBJ2-2	CESSPFSGGTGELFF	TGTGAAAGCAGCCCTTTTAGCGGAGGCACCGGGGAGCTGTTTTTT
.	.	TRBV12-3/TRBV12-4	TRBJ2-7	CPSSLLSYNEQYF	TGTCCCAGCAGCCTTCTCTCATACAATGAGCAGTACTTC
.	.	TRBV11-2	TRBJ2-3	CTSSLEGLAWTDTQYF	TGTACCAGTAGCTTAGAGGGGCTAGCGTGGACAGATACGCAGTATTTT
.	.	TRBV11-2	TRBJ1-2	CASSSSGGWTYGHTF	TGTGCCAGCAGCTCGTCCGGCGGGTGGACCTATGGCCACACCTTC
once	.	TRBV12-3/TRBV12-4	TRBJ2-7	CASSLRESYEQHF	TGTGCCAGTAGTTTAAGGGAATCCTACGAGCAGCACTTC
.	.	TRBV6-1	TRBJ1-2	CACSEMGGAVRGYTF	TGTGCCTGCAGTGAAATGGGGGGGGCTGTACGTGGCTACACCTTC
.	TRBD1	TRBV6-2/TRBV6-3	TRBJ2-6	CANSLGQGNGTNVLTF	TGTGCCAACAGCCTCGGACAGGGTAATGGGACCAACGTCCTGACTTTC
many	.	TRBV5-1	TRBJ2-1	CASSLGAYNEQFF	TGCGCCAGCAGCTTGGGCGCTTACAATGAGCAGTTCTTC
many	.	TRBV7-3	TRBJ2-7	CASSLTGMDEQYF	TGTGCCAGCAGCTTAACGGGGATGGACGAGCAGTACTTC
many	TRBD1	TRBV6-5	TRBJ2-7	CASSQSTGQADTYEQYF	TGTGCCAGCAGTCAATCCACGGGACAGGCGGATACCTACGAGCAGTACTTC
.	.	TRBV30	TRBJ1-5	CAWNPGGGYQPQHF	TGTGCCTGGAATCCCGGCGGAGGGTATCAGCCCCAGCATTTT
few	TRBD2	TRBV6-1	TRBJ2-1	CASSGESWAGELNEQFF	TGTGCCAGCAGTGGGGAGTCGTGGGCGGGAGAGCTGAATGAGCAGTTCTTC
many	.	TRBV28	TRBJ1-4	CATSQYYEKLFF	TGTGCCACCTCACAGTACTATGAAAAACTGTTTTTT
few	.	TRBV18	TRBJ2-7	CASSREGGLYEQYF	TGTGCCAGCTCACGGGAAGGGGGTCTCTACGAGCAGTACTTC
many	.	TRBV10-2	TRBJ1-1	CASRDNWNTEAFF	TGCGCCAGCAGGGACAATTGGAACACTGAAGCTTTCTTT
.	.	TRBV4-1	TRBJ1-4	CANSQAGIGGTNEKLFF	TGCGCCAATAGCCAGGCTGGCATAGGGGGAACTAATGAAAAACTGTTTTTT
.	TRBD2	TRBV7-8	TRBJ2-1	CASSLRLAGGNEQFF	TGTGCCAGCAGCTTGAGACTAGCGGGGGGCAATGAGCAGTTTTTC
.	.	TRBV6-2/TRBV6-3	TRBJ2-7	CAGSSGLDTYEQYF	TGTGCCGGCAGTTCCGGACTCGATACCTATGAGCAGTACTTC
once	TRBD1	TRBV29-1	TRBJ2-1	CSVVFRTGNNEQFF	TGCAGCGTCGTCTTCAGGACAGGCAACAATGAGCAGTTCTTC
many	.	TRBV6-6	TRBJ2-4	CASSSLTGGNIQYF	TGTGCCAGCAGTTCCTTGACAGGTGGAAACATTCAGTACTTC
.	TRBD2	TRBV11-1	TRBJ2-1	CVSSLGLAGDVDDEQLF	TGTGTCAGCAGTCTGGGACTAGCGGGAGATGTTGACGATGAGCAGCTCTTC
.	.	TRBV11-3	TRBJ2-1	CASSLNLIGHNEQFF	TGTGCCAGCAGCTTAAATTTAATAGGACACAATGAGCAGTTCTTC
.	.	TRBV11-3	TRBJ1-1	CASGFTPMDTEAFF	TGTGCCAGCGGTTTCACACCCATGGATACTGAAGCTTTCTTT
once	TRBD1	TRBV29-1	TRBJ2-2	CGGQDPGAGELFF	TGCGGCGGACAGGACCCGGGCGCTGGGGAGTTGTTTTTT
.	TRBD2	TRBV11-2	TRBJ2-1	CASNYRLAGDFNEQFF	TGTGCAAGCAACTATCGACTAGCGGGAGATTTCAATGAGCAGTTCTTC
many	.	TRBV30	TRBJ2-2	CAQNQGLSNTGELFF	TGTGCCCAAAATCAGGGCCTTTCGAACACCGGGGAGCTGTTTTTT